The 32 T cell receptor beta chains below all came from one sample that was sequenced in a study of shared clonotypes between healthy human individuals. Here immunoSEQ multiplex PCR was the method, and the copy in TCRdb shows in-frame clones only, minus some. The data contain 2 million to 3 million clones, roughly 92% of them singletons. Specimen: naive CD4+ T cells sorted from blood. Specified subset: CD45RA+ positively selected. The receptors were gathered from a man aged 18-30 years in good health.

The chain employs TRBV4-3 and TRBJ2-3; D assignment may be TRBD1 or TRBD2 (5 bases each). V shed 0 bases and J shed 1 base, with 14 bases lying between them. The CDR3 has 17 amino acids. Germline V lookup: CDR1 LGHNA, CDR2 YSLEER. The CDR3 protein is CASSQEPQGAGTDTQYF. In DNA, the CDR3 is TGCGCCAGCAGCCAAGAGCCCCAGGGAGCGGGCACAGATACGCAGTATTTT.

The CDR3 DNA is TGCAGCGTTTGTCTACAGGGAAATAGCAATCAGCCCCAGCATTTT. This gives the protein CSVCLQGNSNQPQHF. V usage is TRBV29-1 and J usage is TRBJ1-5; the D gene is possibly TRBD1 (6 bases). Germline V gene sequence: CDR1 SQVTM, CDR2 ANQGSEA. The CDR3 has 15 residues. With 5 bases removed from V and 0 bases from J, the gap between germline ends came to 14 bases. Drawing the rest from reference TRBV29-1 and TRBJ1-5, the complete variable domain is SAVISQKPSRDICQRGTSLTIQCQVDSQVTMMFWYRQQPGQSLTLIATANQGSEATYESGFVIDKFPISRPNLTFSTLTVSNMSPEDSSIYLCSVCLQGNSNQPQHFGDGTRLSIL.

The genes are TRBV28 and TRBJ2-2; tentatively, D is TRBD1 (5 bases). Germline V gene lookup returns CDR1 MDHEN and CDR2 SYDVKM. The CDR3 spans 15 residues. The V end lost 5 bases, the J end lost 0 bases, and 10 bases lay between the germline ends. The CDR3 nucleotides read TGTGCCAGCAGTACGACACAGGCGAACACCGGGGAGCTGTTTTTT. Protein: CASSTTQANTGELFF.

Details on this clone: Other DNA sequences in this specimen translate into the identical CDR3. The chain uses TRBV20-1 and TRBJ1-3; D call uncertain. Germline loops: CDR1 DFQATT, CDR2 SNEGSKA (reference sequence). This CDR3 is built from 11 residues. Trimming took off 1 base at V and 3 bases at J, with 1 base between the two ends. The CDR3 loop reads CSARVGNTIYF. The CDR3 DNA is TGCAGTGCTAGAGTTGGAAACACCATATATTTT.

The chain couples TRBV7-9 to TRBJ2-3; 8 bases line up with TRBD1. The CDR3 length is 16 residues. The germline V gene encodes CDR1 SEHNR and CDR2 FQNEAQ (reference sequence). With V trimmed by 4 bases and J by 0 bases, 6 bases remained unmatched. CDR3 in DNA: TGTGCCAGCAGCTCCTTTTGGACAGGGAGCACAGATACGCAGTATTTT. Amino acid sequence: CASSSFWTGSTDTQYF.

This clone has just one count. The chain recombines TRBV9 with TRBJ1-3; 7 bases map to TRBD1. Losses at the gene ends were 4 bases for V and 2 bases for J; bases not matched to a gene: 6. Germline assignment: CDR1 SGDLS and CDR2 YYNGEE. The CDR3 length is 15 residues. CDR3 sequence reads: CASSLRDRAGNTIYF. The DNA for the CDR3 is TGTGCCAGCAGCCTGAGAGACAGGGCTGGAAACACCATATATTTT.

As concerns this clone: This same CDR3 is encoded by further DNA sequences in the sample. The V gene is TRBV2, the J gene TRBJ2-2; D gene uncertain. V dropped 7 bases and J dropped 3 bases, with 12 bases sitting between them. The CDR3 has 14 amino acids. The germline V gene has CDR1 SNHLY and CDR2 FYNNEI. The CDR3 sequence is CASNAELDTGELFF. Here the CDR3 DNA reads TGTGCCAGCAATGCAGAGTTGGACACCGGGGAGCTGTTTTTT. Filled out from reference TRBV2 and TRBJ2-2, the complete variable domain reads EPEVTQTPSHQVTQMGQEVILRCVPISNHLYFYWYRQILGQKVEFLVSFYNNEISEKSEIFDDQFSVERPDGSNFTLKIRSTKLEDSAMYFCASNAELDTGELFFGEGSRLTVL.

As DNA, the CDR3 is TGTGCCAGCAGCCCCTCACGGGTCTCAAACTATGGCTACACCTTC. It encodes CASSPSRVSNYGYTF. V usage is TRBV9 and J usage is TRBJ1-2; the D is unclear. This CDR3 spans 15 amino acids. The germline V gene has CDR1 SGDLS and CDR2 YYNGEE. V lost 4 bases and J 2 bases, leaving 15 bases between the germline ends.

This sequence joins TRBV4-3 and TRBJ2-2; D perhaps matches TRBD2 (6 bases). V lost 1 base and J 2 bases, leaving 11 bases between the germline ends. In germline, CDR1 is LGHNA, CDR2 YSLEER. The CDR3 runs 16 residues. CDR3: CASSQGGDPNTGELFF. In nucleotides, the CDR3 is TGCGCCAGCAGCCAAGGGGGGGACCCCAACACCGGGGAGCTGTTTTTT.

V and J are TRBV2 and TRBJ1-6, with D maybe TRBD1 (6 bases). Trimming removed 5 bases from V and 4 bases from J, with 12 bases in between. From germline, CDR1 is SNHLY and CDR2 FYNNEI. This CDR3 has 15 residues. For the CDR3, the DNA is TGTGCCAGCAGTTGGGGAGGACAGTATAATTCACCCCTCCACTTT. Amino acid sequence: CASSWGGQYNSPLHF.

The chain links TRBV27 to TRBJ2-7, with 7 nucleotides matching TRBD2. With V trimmed by 3 bases and J by 0 bases, 8 bases remained unmatched. Germline-derived CDR1 and CDR2 are MNHEY and SMNVEV (reference sequence). There are 16 residues in the CDR3. CDR3 residues: CASSFYRRESSYEQYF. The DNA of the CDR3 is TGTGCCAGCAGTTTTTACAGGCGGGAGAGCTCCTACGAGCAGTACTTC.

The rearrangement joins TRBV7-2 to TRBJ1-3, with D maybe TRBD1 (6 bases). V gave up 0 bases and J gave up 4 bases, with 16 bases separating them. Germline V lookup: CDR1 SGHTA, CDR2 FQGNSA. The CDR3 runs to 17 residues. Written as DNA, the CDR3 is TGTGCCAGCAGCTTAGCCCGGACGGGGGCTAACGGAAACACCATATATTTT. It translates to CASSLARTGANGNTIYF.

This chain links TRBV19 with TRBJ1-5; TRBD1 matches at 8 bases. Per germline, CDR1 LNHDA and CDR2 SQIVND (reference sequence). This CDR3 contains 14 residues. Trimming removed 8 bases from V and 7 bases from J; junction bases left unmatched: 10. The chain's CDR3 is CASRQGWANQPQHF. The CDR3 DNA sequence: TGTGCCAGTCGACAGGGGTGGGCTAACCAGCCCCAGCATTTT.

Details on this clone: This sample includes further DNA sequences coding for the same CDR3. The chain carries TRBV6-5 and TRBJ2-7, with 11 nucleotides matching TRBD1. From germline, CDR1 is MNHEY and CDR2 SVGAGI. The CDR3 is 15 amino acids. Trimming cost V 2 bases and J 3 bases; bases outside gene matches: 3. CDR3 nucleotide sequence: TGTGCCAGCAGTTACCGGGACAGGGGGATCTACGAGCAGTACTTC. This gives the protein CASSYRDRGIYEQYF.

The DNA for the CDR3 is TGCGCCAGCAGCTTGGAAGGGGCTTACAATCAGCCCCAGCATTTT. Residues: CASSLEGAYNQPQHF. V is TRBV5-1 and J is TRBJ1-5, with D possibly being TRBD1 (5 bases). Germline lookup yields CDR1 SGHRS and CDR2 YFSETQ. The CDR3 is 15 amino acids. V lost 0 bases and J 3 bases, leaving 10 bases between the germline ends.

This clone appeared once. V usage is TRBV9 and J usage is TRBJ2-7, with 13 bases that match TRBD2. The J segment lost 6 bases and the V segment lost 0 bases, leaving 9 bases of the junction unmatched. CDR3 size: 17 residues. Germline assignment: CDR1 SGDLS and CDR2 YYNGEE. CDR3 bases: TGTGCCAGCAGCGTAGGCCCATCGGGACTAGCGGGACTCGAGCAGTACTTC. It codes for CASSVGPSGLAGLEQYF.

This rearrangement joins TRBV5-1 to TRBJ2-2; 13 bases align to TRBD2. From germline, CDR1 is SGHRS and CDR2 YFSETQ. Trimming cost V 1 base and J 7 bases; bases outside gene matches: 4. The CDR3 is made up of 16 amino acids. CDR3 amino acids: CASSLRTSGGNGELFF. As DNA, the CDR3 is TGCGCCAGCAGCTTGAGGACTAGCGGGGGAAACGGGGAGCTGTTTTTT.

Worth noting for this clone: The junction and the germline gene differ at one end; a read error may be behind it. This rearrangement joins TRBV7-3 to TRBJ2-7; D may be TRBD1 (5 bases). CDR3 length: 10 amino acids. Germline-derived CDR1 and CDR2 are SGHTA and FQGTGA. The CDR3: CASSQGLGLF. The CDR3 DNA sequence: TGTGCCAGCAGTCAGGGTCTCGGGCTCTTC. The whole variable domain, remainder taken from reference TRBV7-3 and TRBJ2-7, is GAGVSQTPSNKVTEKGKYVELRCDPISGHTALYWYRQSLGQGPEFLIYFQGTGAADDSGLPNDRFFAVRPEGSVSTLKIQRTERGDSAVYLCASSQGLGLFGPGTRLTVT.

The J gene is TRBJ2-5, the V gene TRBV18; 7 nucleotides agree with TRBD2. The ends lost 6 bases at V and 4 bases at J; junction bases unmatched: 5. The CDR3 is 13 amino acids. Germline V gene sequence: CDR1 KGHSH, CDR2 LQKENI. The CDR3 region is CASSPSGGETQYF. The CDR3 DNA is TGTGCCAGCTCCCCCTCGGGAGGAGAGACCCAGTACTTC.

This clone appeared a few times. At one end the junction does not follow the germline gene, possibly because of a read error. Other DNA sequences in this specimen translate into the identical CDR3. This chain links TRBV10-1 with TRBJ2-7, with TRBD2 matching over 13 bases. Germline-derived CDR1 and CDR2 are WNHNN and SYGVQD (reference sequence). There are 13 residues in the CDR3. DNA for the CDR3: TGCGCCAGTAGTGGACTAGCGGGAGACGAGCAGTACTTC. Its translation is CASSGLAGDEQYF.

This clone was recorded once. The V and J genes are TRBV5-5 and TRBJ2-7, with 7 nucleotides matching TRBD1. The CDR3 is 17 residues long. Germline lookup yields CDR1 SGHKS and CDR2 YYEKEE (reference sequence). Unmatched junction bases numbered 16, after V lost 1 base and J lost 6 bases. Here the CDR3 DNA reads TGTGCCAGCAGCTTGAGTCATCCGGCCAGGGGGTTGCGCGAGCAGTACTTC. Its protein is CASSLSHPARGLREQYF.

This clone was found once. The chain couples TRBV10-3 to TRBJ2-2, with D perhaps matching TRBD1 or TRBD2 (6 bases each). V lost 0 bases, J lost 3 bases, and 11 bases lay in between. This CDR3 is 16 amino acids long. In germline, CDR1 is ENHRY, CDR2 SYGVKD. CDR3 bases: TGTGCCATCAGTGAGTCGAATGGGGGGCACACCGGGGAGCTGTTTTTT. As protein: CAISESNGGHTGELFF.

CDR3 protein: CASGLGTSGGSDTQYF. The DNA of the CDR3 is TGTGCTAGTGGTTTGGGGACTAGCGGGGGGTCAGATACGCAGTATTTT. The V call is TRBV12-5, the J call TRBJ2-3; 14 bases align to TRBD2. CDR3 length equals 16 residues. CDR1 is LGHNT and CDR2 is FRNRAP in the germline V gene. Trimming removed 1 base from V and 4 bases from J; junction bases left unmatched: 1. The full variable domain, its missing parts supplied by reference TRBV12-5 and TRBJ2-3, is DARVTQTPRHKVTEMGQEVTMRCQPILGHNTVFWYRQTMMQGLELLAYFRNRAPLDDSGMPKDRFSAEMPDATLATLKIQPSEPRDSAVYFCASGLGTSGGSDTQYFGPGTRLTVL.

J is TRBJ2-3 and V is TRBV10-1; 8 bases map to TRBD1. CDR3 length: 15 residues. V was clipped by 8 bases and J by 4 bases; unmatched bases: 11. The V gene's germline CDR1 is WNHNN and CDR2 SYGVQD (reference sequence). CDR3 loop: CASQMDRVGADTQYF. CDR3 nucleotide sequence: TGCGCCAGCCAAATGGACAGGGTCGGCGCAGATACGCAGTATTTT.

This chain connects TRBV6-1 to TRBJ2-7; D is perhaps TRBD1 (5 bases). CDR1 and CDR2 from the germline V gene are MNHNS and SASEGT. The CDR3 consists of 13 residues. Trimming cost V 5 bases and J 2 bases, with 10 bases left between them. The CDR3 nucleotides read TGTGCCAGCAGTCAGACAGCTACCTACGAGCAGTACTTC. The encoded protein is CASSQTATYEQYF.

The chain uses TRBV9 and TRBJ2-3; the D is unclear. This CDR3 has 13 amino acids. The V gene lost 0 bases and the J gene lost 4 bases, with 6 bases spanning the gap. Germline CDR1 reads SGDLS; CDR2 reads YYNGEE. CDR3 protein: CASSVEAPDTQYF. The CDR3 DNA sequence: TGTGCCAGCAGCGTAGAGGCCCCAGATACGCAGTATTTT.

As to this clone: The same CDR3 also results from other DNA sequences found in this sample. The rearrangement links TRBV7-9 to TRBJ1-1; possibly TRBD1 for D (6 bases). This CDR3 region has 13 residues. The germline V and J ends were trimmed by 1 base and 5 bases, with 8 bases remaining between them. Germline loops: CDR1 SEHNR, CDR2 FQNEAQ (reference sequence). The CDR3 DNA reads as TGTGCCAGCAGCTTAGAGGGGGGTACTGAAGCTTTCTTT. This translates into CASSLEGGTEAFF.

As regards this clone: The identical CDR3 is also encoded by other nucleotide sequences in the sample. The rearrangement uses TRBV30 and TRBJ2-7; no clear D. This CDR3 region has 11 residues. Germline values: CDR1 GTSNPN, CDR2 SVGIG (reference sequence). The ends were cut back, 4 bases at V and 3 bases at J, with 7 bases in the middle. The CDR3 bases are TGTGCCTGGAAGGGTAGCTACGAGCAGTACTTC. It specifies CAWKGSYEQYF.

The chain joins TRBV5-4 to TRBJ2-3; 13 bases are a match to TRBD2. Per the germline V gene, CDR1 is SGHNT and CDR2 is YYREEE (reference sequence). V lost 7 bases and J lost 3; bases outside the gene matches: 5. CDR3 size: 15 residues. CDR3 coding DNA: TGTGCCAGCGGGGAGGGACTAGCGGGAACAGATACGCAGTATTTT. It translates to CASGEGLAGTDTQYF.

This chain uses TRBV2 with TRBJ2-7, with D possibly TRBD2 on 8 matching bases. CDR3 length: 17 residues. With 3 bases removed from V and 4 bases from J, the gap between germline ends came to 22 bases. CDR1 is SNHLY, CDR2 FYNNEI, per germline. Written as DNA, the CDR3 is TGTGCCAGCAGTGACGTCGCCGGGAGGGGGCCCCCGTACGAGCAGTACTTC. It codes for CASSDVAGRGPPYEQYF.

The chain recombines TRBV5-6 with TRBJ1-1; D is possibly TRBD1 (5 bases). The CDR3 totals 15 residues. Looked up from germline, CDR1 is SGHDT and CDR2 is YYEEEE. The V gene lost 0 bases and the J gene lost 4 bases, with 13 bases spanning the gap. CDR3 in amino acids: CASSLGGLGGTEAFF. The CDR3 nucleotides read TGTGCCAGCAGCTTGGGTGGACTGGGGGGCACTGAAGCTTTCTTT.

This clone turned up a few times. The chain couples TRBV28 to TRBJ1-6, with a tentative D call TRBD1 (5 bases). The CDR3 runs to 15 residues. V lost 5 bases, J lost 9 bases, and 17 bases lay in between. The germline CDR1 and CDR2 sequences are MDHEN and SYDVKM. The CDR3 loop is CASSTGGERGSPLHF. CDR3 coding DNA: TGTGCCAGCAGTACCGGTGGGGAGAGGGGTTCACCCCTCCACTTT.